Shown below are 13 T cell receptor beta chains from a single sample sequenced in a study of blood T cell repertoires in COVID-19. Profiled with immunoSEQ multiplex PCR; TCRdb holds only in-frame clones, not every one. The table lists roughly 230,000 clones, more than 70% of them singletons. The sequencing input was peripheral blood. Receptor source: an elderly woman with acute or convalescent COVID-19.

The chain combines TRBV4-2 with TRBJ1-3, with D possibly being TRBD1 (5 bases). V gave up 1 base and J gave up 0 bases, with 16 bases separating them. Per germline, CDR1 LGHNA and CDR2 YNFKEQ. This CDR3 spans 18 amino acids. The CDR3 loop is CASSQVRAGMSSGNTIYF. CDR3 nucleotides: TGTGCCAGCAGCCAAGTAAGGGCAGGGATGAGCTCTGGAAACACCATATATTTT.

V and J are TRBV7-3 and TRBJ2-3; 10 bases fit TRBD2. J gave up 1 base and V 4 bases, and 8 bases lay outside the gene matches. The CDR3 is 17 residues long. The V gene's germline CDR1 is SGHTA and CDR2 FQGTGA. CDR3 bases: TGTGCCAGCAGCTCGACTCTAGCGGGGGATGGCACAGATACGCAGTATTTT. It encodes CASSSTLAGDGTDTQYF.

The genes are TRBV7-2 and TRBJ1-5; D remains unclear. V lost 2 bases, J lost 1 base, and 12 bases lay in between. The germline CDR1 and CDR2 sequences are SGHTA and FQGNSA. There are 16 residues in the CDR3. Here the CDR3 reads CASSLMGRVSNQPQHF. CDR3 bases: TGTGCCAGCAGCTTAATGGGGAGGGTGAGCAATCAGCCCCAGCATTTT.

This clone was observed a single time. The chain combines TRBV29-1 with TRBJ2-7; 12 nucleotides align to TRBD1. The CDR3 totals 14 residues. V trimming: 6 bases; J trimming: 7 bases; junction bases outside the gene matches: 10. From germline, CDR1 is SQVTM and CDR2 ANQGSEA. CDR3 sequence reads: CSVSGTGGAGEQYF. CDR3 bases: TGCAGCGTCTCCGGGACAGGGGGCGCGGGGGAGCAGTACTTC.

The rearrangement links TRBV19 to TRBJ1-2; D ambiguous. Germline V gene lookup returns CDR1 LNHDA and CDR2 SQIVND (reference sequence). V lost 5 bases and J lost 4, with 17 bases in between. The CDR3 is 15 residues long. The CDR3 DNA follows: TGTGCCAGTAGTCCCGGGAGGGATGTTGGCTATGGCTACACCTTC. The encoded protein is CASSPGRDVGYGYTF.

The V and J genes are TRBV7-9 and TRBJ1-1; 12 bases are shared with TRBD1. The germline V gene has CDR1 SEHNR and CDR2 FQNEAQ (reference sequence). The CDR3 has 17 residues. V was pared by 5 bases and J by 1 base, with 8 bases of the junction left unmatched. The CDR3 DNA sequence: TGTGCCAGCAGCCCCGTCCCGGGACAGGGGGCGAACACTGAAGCTTTCTTT. It yields the protein CASSPVPGQGANTEAFF.

The chain recombines TRBV9 with TRBJ1-4, with TRBD1 identical over 9 bases. Germline values: CDR1 SGDLS, CDR2 YYNGEE. This CDR3 region has 17 residues. After removal of 3 bases from V and 6 bases from J, the junction contained 12 bases not matched to a gene. CDR3 nucleotide sequence: TGTGCCAGCAGCGCTAACCCTCTCGGGACAGGGTATGAAAAACTGTTTTTT. Translation: CASSANPLGTGYEKLFF.

This chain connects TRBV5-1 to TRBJ2-3, with D unresolved. Looked up from germline, CDR1 is SGHRS and CDR2 is YFSETQ. This CDR3 has 13 residues. Trimming cost V 0 bases and J 5 bases, with 7 bases left between them. CDR3 DNA sequence: TGCGCCAGCAGCTTGGGGGCCGGAGATACGCAGTATTTT. Encoded protein: CASSLGAGDTQYF.

The chain uses TRBV18 and TRBJ1-1; no firm D call. The CDR3 sequence is 14 residues long. Between the trimmed V and J ends, which lost 3 bases and 1 base, there was a span of 9 bases. CDR1 is KGHSH, CDR2 LQKENI, per germline. The DNA of the CDR3 is TGTGCCAGCTCACCTTCGGGGAGGAACACTGAAGCTTTCTTT. This codes for CASSPSGRNTEAFF.

The chain couples TRBV2 to TRBJ2-3; the D gene is possibly TRBD1 (5 bases). V dropped 0 bases and J dropped 0 bases, with 13 bases sitting between them. The germline gives CDR1 SNHLY, CDR2 FYNNEI. CDR3 length equals 17 residues. The CDR3 is CASSEARQGPSTDTQYF. As DNA, the CDR3 is TGTGCCAGCAGTGAAGCGAGGCAGGGCCCTAGCACAGATACGCAGTATTTT.

The sample holds a few counts of this clone. J is TRBJ1-2 and V is TRBV28, with 7 positions matching TRBD1. J gave up 5 bases and V 3 bases, and 9 bases lay outside the gene matches. The CDR3 totals 15 residues. Per the germline V gene, CDR1 is MDHEN and CDR2 is SYDVKM. CDR3 in amino acids: CASSFAGTEMYGYTF. CDR3 nucleotide sequence: TGTGCCAGCAGTTTTGCCGGGACAGAAATGTATGGCTACACCTTC.

The rearrangement uses TRBV27 and TRBJ2-1, with a weak D call TRBD1 (6 bases). This CDR3 contains 19 residues. Germline CDR1 and CDR2: MNHEY and SMNVEV (reference sequence). Trimming took off 1 base at V and 0 bases at J, with 19 bases between the two ends. The CDR3 region is CASSLLTARDRSSYNEQFF. CDR3 nucleotides: TGTGCCAGCAGTTTATTAACCGCCCGAGACAGGAGCTCCTACAATGAGCAGTTCTTC.

In DNA, the CDR3 is TGTGCCAGCAGCCAAGACAGGGGGCGAGGTGGCTACACCTTC. This codes for CASSQDRGRGGYTF. The rearrangement links TRBV3-1 (or the pseudogene TRBV3-2) to TRBJ1-2; 8 bases align to TRBD1. Germline loops: CDR1 LGHDT, CDR2 YNNKEL (reference sequence). This CDR3 is built from 14 residues. V lost 0 bases, J lost 7 bases, and 4 bases stayed unmatched.